One sample yielded the 5 T cell receptor beta chains listed below, sequenced in a study of tumor and adjacent non-tumor tissue in lung cancer (dated by TCRdb to the late 2010s). The library was produced with multiplex PCR. Sequencer: Illumina HiSeq 2500. TCRbeta libraries were constructed through three rounds of nested PCR with primers (Table S4) according to protocols modified from ARM-PCR. TCRdb reran the public reads through fastp at Q25 and MiXCR, keeping productive beta chains. Rows are combined by CDR3 protein, so each entry shows the most common genes and DNA. The sample yields roughly 75,000 distinct CDR3 sequences; around four fifths were counted once. Approximately 12% of the sample comes from the top ten. RNA was isolated from bulk, unsorted tissue, and RNA quality was assessed with a NanoDrop ND-1000 and an Agilent 2100. Sequenced: lung tumor tissue. Every receptor here comes from a woman between 50 and 59 years old with non-small cell lung cancer.

This chain connects TRBV6-6 to TRBJ2-5; 9 bases are shared with TRBD2. The germline gives CDR1 MNHNY, CDR2 SVGAGI (reference sequence). J lost 2 bases, V lost 11 bases, and 18 bases had no gene match. The CDR3 is made up of 17 amino acids. The chain's CDR3 is CAVSRSIAGVNQETQYF. The CDR3 DNA reads as TGTGCCGTCAGCCGCTCTATAGCGGGAGTAAATCAAGAGACCCAGTACTTC.

The V gene is TRBV6-5, the J gene TRBJ1-1; D is uncertain. The V end lost 4 bases, the J end lost 7 bases, and 16 bases lay between the germline ends. The CDR3 covers 14 residues. Germline V gene data show CDR1 as MNHEY and CDR2 as SVGAGI. The CDR3 is CASSLPGRRIEAFF. The CDR3 region has the DNA TGTGCCAGCAGTTTGCCAGGAAGACGTATTGAAGCTTTCTTT.

Sample share makes this clonotype medium-sized (0.01 to 0.1%). V gene TRBV6-5 combines with J gene TRBJ1-5, with 7 bases fitting TRBD1. This CDR3 region has 14 residues. Germline assignment: CDR1 MNHEY and CDR2 SVGAGI. V lost 6 bases to trimming and J lost 4 bases; unmatched junction nucleotides: 6. CDR3 loop: CASSREQGNQPQHF. CDR3 DNA: TGTGCCAGCAGCCGCGAACAGGGGAATCAGCCCCAGCATTTT.

Points on this clonotype: Germline is not matched at one junction end, which may reflect a read error. The V gene is TRBV11-2, the J gene TRBJ2-7; TRBD1 matches at 7 bases. The CDR3 runs 15 residues. The germline V gene encodes CDR1 SGHAT and CDR2 FQNNGV. For the CDR3, the DNA is TGTGCCAGCAGCTTAGAGTGGACAGGTAGCTACGAGCAGTATTTC. This sequence encodes CASSLEWTGSYEQYF.

The rearrangement links TRBV29-1 to TRBJ1-3, with 8 bases fitting TRBD1. This CDR3 region has 14 residues. J lost 5 bases, V lost 7 bases, and 10 bases had no gene match. The germline V gene encodes CDR1 SQVTM and CDR2 ANQGSEA. The CDR3 nucleotides are TGCAGCGCATCTGGGACAGGTGCTAGAAACACCATATATTTT. Protein: CSASGTGARNTIYF.